What follows are 13 T cell receptor beta chains derived from one specimen sequenced in a study of cytomegalovirus exposure and HLA in healthy donors. Both 60 Vbeta primers and 13 Jbeta primers went into the PCR. Here immunoSEQ multiplex PCR was the method, and the copy in TCRdb shows in-frame clones only, minus some. In the table there are 100,000 to 150,000 clones, about 71% of which are singletons. Sequences were obtained from PBMCs. Receptors originate from a woman between 50 and 59 years old in good health and CMV-seronegative.

The V call is TRBV7-2, the J call TRBJ1-3; TRBD1 is a possible D gene (5 bases). There are 12 residues in the CDR3. Trimming removed 6 bases from V and 6 bases from J, with 9 bases in between. Germline V gene data show CDR1 as SGHTA and CDR2 as FQGNSA. CDR3 loop: CASSLGVNTIYF. The CDR3 DNA follows: TGTGCCAGCAGTCTAGGGGTAAACACCATATATTTT.

This clone was counted once. V is TRBV5-1 and J is TRBJ2-1; TRBD2 matches at 9 bases. The length of the CDR3 is 19 residues. The junction had 14 bases not matched to a gene; V was cut back by 4 bases and J by 0 bases. Germline V gene sequence: CDR1 SGHRS, CDR2 YFSETQ. DNA for the CDR3: TGCGCCAGCAGCGCGGGACTAGCTAGCGGTGGGAGCTCCTACAATGAGCAGTTCTTC. Encoded protein: CASSAGLASGGSSYNEQFF.

The chain recombines TRBV7-2 with TRBJ2-5; 10 positions agree with TRBD2. V lost 7 bases to trimming and J lost 4 bases; unmatched junction nucleotides: 9. This CDR3 has 15 residues. Germline V gene data show CDR1 as SGHTA and CDR2 as FQGNSA. CDR3 nucleotides: TGTGCCAGCACCCCCCTAGCGGGAGTGAGAGAGACCCAGTACTTC. Its protein is CASTPLAGVRETQYF. The full variable domain, its missing parts supplied by reference TRBV7-2 and TRBJ2-5, is GAGVSQSPSNKVTEKGKDVELRCDPISGHTALYWYRQSLGQGLEFLIYFQGNSAPDKSGLPSDRFSAERTGGSVSTLTIQRTQQEDSAVYLCASTPLAGVRETQYFGPGTRLLVL.

The chain joins TRBV2 to TRBJ2-5; 7 bases map to TRBD2. V gave up 6 bases and J gave up 5 bases; unmatched junction bases: 9. Germline loops: CDR1 SNHLY, CDR2 FYNNEI. This CDR3 comprises 14 residues. CDR3: CASRELLGGETQYF. CDR3 DNA: TGTGCCAGCAGGGAGCTCTTGGGGGGGGAGACCCAGTACTTC.

Notes on this clone: Other DNA sequences from this sample encode an identical CDR3 as well. The V and J genes are TRBV7-9 and TRBJ1-1; 7 bases map to TRBD1. The trim removed 1 base at V and 2 bases at J, leaving 1 base unmatched. Germline CDR1 SEHNR, CDR2 FQNEAQ (reference sequence). This CDR3 is 14 amino acids long. The CDR3 nucleotides read TGTGCCAGCAGCTTAGGACAGGGCAACACTGAAGCTTTCTTT. It translates to CASSLGQGNTEAFF. Full variable domain (outside the CDR3, taken from reference TRBV7-9 and TRBJ1-1): DTGVSQNPRHKITKRGQNVTFRCDPISEHNRLYWYRQTLGQGPEFLTYFQNEAQLEKSRLLSDRFSAERPKGSFSTLEIQRTEQGDSAMYLCASSLGQGNTEAFFGQGTRLTVV.

CDR3 DNA: TGTGCCAGCAGCCAACAGGTGCCTGACAATGAGCAGTTCTTC. This sequence encodes CASSQQVPDNEQFF. The rearrangement uses TRBV4-2 and TRBJ2-1; D gene uncertain. The CDR3 has 14 residues. The ends were cut back, 2 bases at V and 5 bases at J, with 10 bases in the middle. Per germline, CDR1 LGHNA and CDR2 YNFKEQ.

The chain couples TRBV15 to TRBJ2-7; 8 bases fit TRBD1. V was pared by 0 bases and J by 6 bases, with 16 bases of the junction left unmatched. The CDR3 sequence is 18 residues long. CDR1 LNHNV and CDR2 YYDKDF come from the germline V gene (reference sequence). CDR3 bases: TGTGCCACCAGCAGAGAAGGGACCGGGGCAGGGGGCTTGTCCGAGCAGTACTTC. This gives the protein CATSREGTGAGGLSEQYF.

J is TRBJ2-1 and V is TRBV6-1, with 10 nucleotides matching TRBD2. The V segment lost 4 bases and the J segment 4 bases; nucleotides outside the gene matches: 4. CDR1 is MNHNS and CDR2 is SASEGT in the germline V gene. The CDR3 is 15 amino acids. Here the CDR3 reads CASSGGLAEYNEQFF. The DNA for the CDR3 is TGTGCCAGCAGTGGAGGACTAGCGGAATACAATGAGCAGTTCTTC.

CDR3 DNA sequence: TGTGCCGCCGCGGCGGGAGTTAAGCAAGAGACCCAGTACTTC. Its translation is CAAAAGVKQETQYF. This sequence joins TRBV6-6 and TRBJ2-5, with 7 bases identical to TRBD2. CDR1 is MNHNY, CDR2 SVGAGI, per germline (reference sequence). This CDR3 region has 14 residues. The trim removed 11 bases at V and 2 bases at J, leaving 11 bases unmatched.

The chain employs TRBV13 and TRBJ2-7; D might be TRBD1 (5 bases). V gave up 3 bases and J gave up 5 bases, with 14 bases separating them. This CDR3 comprises 14 residues. Germline V gene data show CDR1 as PRHDT and CDR2 as FYEKMQ (reference sequence). Written as DNA, the CDR3 is TGTGCCAGCAGCTTTGGGCAGGGTGTCCACGAGCAGTACTTC. Its translation is CASSFGQGVHEQYF.

This clone was seen only a few times. The genes are TRBV28 and TRBJ1-2; no reliable D call. Per the germline V gene, CDR1 is MDHEN and CDR2 is SYDVKM. V lost 3 bases, J lost 0 bases, and 5 bases lay in between. The CDR3 totals 13 residues. CDR3 nucleotides: TGTGCCAGCAGTTTCACAGCTAACTATGGCTACACCTTC. It specifies CASSFTANYGYTF.

The J gene is TRBJ1-1, the V gene TRBV19, with TRBD1 matching 8 bases. This CDR3 is 14 amino acids long. Germline V CDR1 and CDR2: LNHDA, SQIVND (reference sequence). Trimming took 6 bases from V and 2 from J; bases not matched to a gene: 5. The CDR3 protein is CASRATGGNTEAFF. CDR3 bases: TGTGCCAGTAGAGCTACAGGGGGTAACACTGAAGCTTTCTTT.

The chain is built from TRBV10-3 and TRBJ2-2, with a weak D call TRBD2 (5 bases). The V gene's germline CDR1 is ENHRY and CDR2 SYGVKD. The CDR3 runs to 15 residues. V was cut by 10 bases and J by 5 bases, with 20 bases left in between. CDR3 protein: CATGYEGVGTGELFF. The CDR3 DNA reads TGTGCCACCGGGTATGAGGGAGTGGGTACCGGGGAGCTGTTTTTT.